The sequence of this T cell receptor beta chain was determined in a study of blood T cell repertoires in COVID-19. Sequencing used immunoSEQ multiplex PCR; TCRdb keeps in-frame clones, though not all of them. Counted here are fewer than 300,000 clones, approximately 91% occurring once; the ten biggest clones make up over 2%. The CDR3 extends over 14 amino acids. The J segment lost 5 bases and the V segment lost 5 bases, leaving 5 bases of the junction unmatched. The germline V gene encodes CDR1 PRHDT and CDR2 FYEKMQ (reference sequence). V and J are TRBV13 and TRBJ1-4, with TRBD1 identical over 7 bases. This sequence originates from a woman under 40 with COVID-19, enrolled during active disease. Sequenced input: peripheral blood. The CDR3 loop reads CASSRGTVNEKLFF. CDR3 coding DNA: TGTGCCAGCAGCCGAGGGACAGTAAATGAAAAACTGTTTTTT.